The 10 T cell receptor beta chains below were found in one sample sequenced in a study of identical twins' blood T cells. MiXCR, applied by TCRdb to the 5' RACE reads, yields one record per CDR3 protein. Of around 380,000 distinct CDR3 sequences in the sample, roughly 27% were seen once. Sample: PBMCs. These receptor sequences come from a woman aged 18-49 years in good health.

This chain connects TRBV5-1 to TRBJ1-2; D is unclear. Germline V gene lookup returns CDR1 SGHRS and CDR2 YFSETQ. Trimming took 4 bases from V and 9 from J, leaving 22 bases between them. This CDR3 contains 15 residues. CDR3 residues: CASSKDGGPWSRYTF. The CDR3 region has the DNA TGCGCCAGCAGCAAGGACGGCGGACCGTGGAGTCGCTACACCTTC.

The table lists this clonotype with a few counts. DNA for the CDR3: TGCAGTGCTCACTTGCTAGCGGGAGATGATGAGCAGTTCTTC. Encoded protein: CSAHLLAGDDEQFF. The chain uses TRBV20-1 and TRBJ2-1, with 10 positions matching TRBD2. Germline V gene data show CDR1 as DFQATT and CDR2 as SNEGSKA (reference sequence). Losses at the gene ends were 5 bases for V and 8 bases for J; bases not matched to a gene: 9. The CDR3 is 14 amino acids.

The genes are TRBV4-1 and TRBJ2-1, with D perhaps matching TRBD1 (5 bases). The length of the CDR3 is 14 residues. Trimming took off 7 bases at V and 1 base at J, with 11 bases between the two ends. Germline lookup yields CDR1 MGHRA and CDR2 YSYEKL. The CDR3 reads CASKGPGSYNEQFF. The CDR3 coding sequence is TGCGCCAGCAAAGGTCCAGGGTCCTACAATGAGCAGTTCTTC.

The V gene is TRBV7-2, the J gene TRBJ2-1, with D unclear. V was shortened by 3 bases and J by 9 bases, with 33 bases between the two germline ends. Germline lookup yields CDR1 SGHTA and CDR2 FQGNSA. The CDR3 totals 20 residues. The CDR3 coding sequence is TGTGCCAGCAGCTTTAGTGAGGACCGGCCCACGGGTAATCGGTATGGTGAGCAGTTCTTC. Translation: CASSFSEDRPTGNRYGEQFF.

A few counts support this clonotype. This chain connects TRBV18 to TRBJ1-3, with D uncertain. Trimming took off 3 bases at V and 0 bases at J, with 9 bases between the two ends. CDR1 KGHSH and CDR2 LQKENI come from the germline V gene. CDR3 length: 15 residues. The CDR3 loop is CASSPPRTSGNTIYF. The CDR3, as DNA: TGTGCCAGCTCACCGCCCCGGACCTCTGGAAACACCATATATTTT.

The chain has TRBV7-9 and TRBJ2-7; 8 bases are shared with TRBD1. Unmatched junction bases numbered 5, after V lost 6 bases and J lost 4 bases. Looked up from germline, CDR1 is SEHNR and CDR2 is FQNEAQ (reference sequence). The CDR3 covers 13 residues. CDR3 protein: CASSIQGEYEQYF. The CDR3 DNA reads TGTGCCAGCAGTATACAGGGGGAGTACGAGCAGTACTTC.

This chain joins TRBV6-5 and TRBJ1-1; D unresolved. The germline V and J ends were trimmed by 6 bases and 6 bases, with 11 bases remaining between them. This CDR3 is 12 amino acids long. Germline CDR1 MNHEY, CDR2 SVGAGI. In DNA, the CDR3 is TGTGCCAGCAGCCGAAGCGAGGCTGAAGCTTTCTTT. Protein sequence: CASSRSEAEAFF.

V and J are TRBV20-1 and TRBJ1-2; TRBD1 is a possible D gene (6 bases). This CDR3 has 14 residues. Between the trimmed V and J ends, which lost 0 bases and 5 bases, there was a span of 13 bases. Germline-derived CDR1 and CDR2 are DFQATT and SNEGSKA (reference sequence). CDR3 amino acids: CSARDQGTGYGYTF. In nucleotides, the CDR3 is TGCAGTGCTAGAGATCAGGGGACGGGATATGGCTACACCTTC.

The gene calls are TRBV10-3 and TRBJ1-5, with a tentative D call TRBD1 (5 bases). Trimming removed 0 bases from V and 7 bases from J, with 13 bases in between. Looked up from germline, CDR1 is ENHRY and CDR2 is SYGVKD. This CDR3 has 15 amino acids. The CDR3 nucleotides read TGTGCCATCAGTGAGTCCCAGGGTAGCGAACAGCCCCAGCATTTT. Its translation is CAISESQGSEQPQHF.

This clonotype was picked up many times. The V and J genes are TRBV5-1 and TRBJ1-1; D is uncertain. CDR3 size: 11 residues. Looked up from germline, CDR1 is SGHRS and CDR2 is YFSETQ. V lost 0 bases, J lost 7 bases, and 4 bases lay in between. CDR3 DNA sequence: TGCGCCAGCAGCTTGGGAAATGAAGCTTTCTTT. This codes for CASSLGNEAFF.